These 22 T cell receptor beta chains share one sample of origin, sequenced in a study of brain T cells in children with intractable seizures. Repertoires were generated with immunoSEQ multiplex PCR, while TCRdb's copy carries only in-frame clones and drops some. The sample has approximately 60,000 clones, approximately 95% seen once; the top ten hold 0.35% to 0.4%. The sample here was peripheral blood, taken at surgery. The receptors come from a boy less than two years old with focal cortical dysplasia and intractable seizures.

The genes are TRBV4-1 and TRBJ1-5; tentatively, D is TRBD1 (5 bases). The CDR3 totals 15 residues. Trimming left V 1 base short and J 3 bases short, with 10 bases between. Germline V gives CDR1 MGHRA, CDR2 YSYEKL. Here the CDR3 DNA reads TGCGCCAGCAGCCAAGGGCAGGGACTCAATCAGCCCCAGCATTTT. It encodes CASSQGQGLNQPQHF.

The chain couples TRBV4-1 to TRBJ1-1; D may be TRBD1 (5 bases). There are 14 residues in the CDR3. With 2 bases removed from V and 0 bases from J, the gap between germline ends came to 7 bases. CDR1 and CDR2 from the germline V gene are MGHRA and YSYEKL. CDR3 DNA: TGCGCCAGCAGCCAATCGGGACTGAACACTGAAGCTTTCTTT. Translating gives CASSQSGLNTEAFF.

The V gene is TRBV5-6, the J gene TRBJ1-5; 8 positions match TRBD1. Germline values: CDR1 SGHDT, CDR2 YYEEEE. V dropped 3 bases and J dropped 0; count of bases not matched to a gene: 2. CDR3 size: 15 residues. The CDR3 bases are TGTGCCAGCAGCTGGACAGGGACTAGCAATCAGCCCCAGCATTTT. It encodes CASSWTGTSNQPQHF.

The J gene is TRBJ1-2, the V gene TRBV5-5, with 7 bases lining up with TRBD1. Trimming removed 2 bases from V and 4 bases from J; junction bases left unmatched: 2. This CDR3 is 13 amino acids long. CDR1 is SGHKS and CDR2 is YYEKEE in the germline V gene (reference sequence). The CDR3 is CASSLQGSYGYTF. DNA of the CDR3: TGTGCCAGCAGCTTACAGGGGAGCTATGGCTACACCTTC.

This chain connects TRBV14 to TRBJ2-5; TRBD1 is a possible D gene (7 bases). This CDR3 has 15 amino acids. The ends were cut back, 6 bases at V and 2 bases at J, with 16 bases in the middle. Germline V CDR1 and CDR2: SGHDN, FVKESK. The CDR3, as DNA: TGTGCCAGCAGTCGACAGGGTGGGGGGCAAGAGACCCAGTACTTC. Residues: CASSRQGGGQETQYF.

This chain connects TRBV2 to TRBJ2-2; 10 bases align to TRBD2. This CDR3 region has 18 residues. V shed 2 bases and J 4 bases; nucleotides not matched to a gene: 10. Germline V gene data show CDR1 as SNHLY and CDR2 as FYNNEI. The DNA of the CDR3 is TGTGCCAGCAGTGAAAATTCGCTAGCGGGAGCTCCCACCGGGGAGCTGTTTTTT. It translates to CASSENSLAGAPTGELFF.

The V and J genes are TRBV21-1 and TRBJ1-5; TRBD1 is the table's D call and was not checked against the DNA. TRBV21-1 counts as a pseudogene. The length of the CDR3 is 14 residues. CDR3 DNA: TGTGCCAGCCCCCAGGGGGGCGGCAATCAGCCCCAGCATTTT. Translating gives CASPQGGGNQPQHF.

The CDR3: CASSPITDRGHTEAFF. CDR3 nucleotides: TGTGCCAGTAGTCCAATAACGGACAGGGGGCACACTGAAGCTTTCTTT. This chain connects TRBV19 to TRBJ1-1; 11 positions match TRBD1. Germline V lookup: CDR1 LNHDA, CDR2 SQIVND (reference sequence). The V segment lost 5 bases and the J segment 3 bases; nucleotides outside the gene matches: 8. The CDR3 runs 16 residues.

The chain couples TRBV28 to TRBJ2-1; 8 bases are shared with TRBD2. CDR3 size: 13 residues. Per the germline V gene, CDR1 is MDHEN and CDR2 is SYDVKM. Losses at the gene ends were 6 bases for V and 7 bases for J; bases not matched to a gene: 5. Here the CDR3 reads CASSYGTRNEQFF. The CDR3 DNA follows: TGTGCCAGCAGCTACGGGACTAGAAATGAGCAGTTCTTC.

The chain employs TRBV19 and TRBJ1-2, with TRBD1 as a possible D gene (5 bases). V lost 4 bases and J 6 bases, leaving 15 bases between the germline ends. Germline V CDR1 and CDR2: LNHDA, SQIVND (reference sequence). The CDR3 totals 14 residues. As DNA, the CDR3 is TGTGCCAGTAGTACGCCCAGGGTGAAGCATGGCTACACCTTC. This codes for CASSTPRVKHGYTF.

The chain couples TRBV19 to TRBJ2-7; 12 bases agree with TRBD2. The V and J ends lost 8 bases and 4 bases, in that order; junction bases with no gene match: 15. This CDR3 is built from 17 residues. Per germline, CDR1 LNHDA and CDR2 SQIVND (reference sequence). CDR3: CASSPFGLAGLRYEQYF. The CDR3 DNA follows: TGTGCCAGTTCTCCCTTTGGACTAGCGGGATTGCGTTACGAGCAGTACTTC. Combining the CDR3 with reference TRBV19 and TRBJ2-7 gives the whole variable domain DGGITQSPKYLFRKEGQNVTLSCEQNLNHDAMYWYRQDPGQGLRLIYYSQIVNDFQKGDIAEGYSVSREKKESFPLTVTSAQKNPTAFYLCASSPFGLAGLRYEQYFGPGTRLTVT.

The V and J genes are TRBV7-8 and TRBJ2-1, with 9 bases identical to TRBD2. V lost 1 base, J lost 8 bases, and 15 bases stayed unmatched. The CDR3 contains 18 residues. Germline CDR1 reads SGHVS; CDR2 reads FQNEAQ. In nucleotides, the CDR3 is TGTGCCAGCAGCTTAGGCTGGACGGCTAGCGGGACACTTTATGAGCAGTTCTTC. It encodes CASSLGWTASGTLYEQFF.

The chain uses TRBV5-1 and TRBJ1-1; D ambiguous. Germline values: CDR1 SGHRS, CDR2 YFSETQ. CDR3 length: 15 amino acids. V lost 2 bases, J lost 1 base, and 12 bases lay in between. CDR3 coding DNA: TGCGCCAGCAGCTTCCAAGGACGGGGGAACACTGAAGCTTTCTTT. It encodes CASSFQGRGNTEAFF.

The CDR3 region has the DNA TGTGCCAGCAGCTTACAGGGAGGTGTGGTCTCCTACGAGCAGTACTTC. It specifies CASSLQGGVVSYEQYF. The chain links TRBV13 to TRBJ2-7; maybe TRBD2 (6 bases). V was pared by 2 bases and J by 0 bases, with 14 bases between. Germline V gene lookup returns CDR1 PRHDT and CDR2 FYEKMQ (reference sequence). This CDR3 has 16 residues.

The chain uses TRBV28 and TRBJ2-5; 10 nucleotides line up with TRBD2. There are 15 residues in the CDR3. V lost 7 bases and J lost 4; bases outside the gene matches: 9. Germline V gene data show CDR1 as MDHEN and CDR2 as SYDVKM. The CDR3 reads CASKSPAGGLETQYF. The CDR3 coding sequence is TGTGCCAGCAAGTCCCCAGCGGGAGGGCTAGAGACCCAGTACTTC.

In its sample, this clone was seen once. The V gene is TRBV7-8, the J gene TRBJ2-5, with 7 bases aligning to TRBD1. The CDR3 totals 15 residues. Germline V gene sequence: CDR1 SGHVS, CDR2 FQNEAQ. Trimming at V came to 3 bases and at J to 4 bases, leaving 8 bases not matched to a gene. CDR3 protein: CASSLAGTVRETQYF. CDR3 bases: TGTGCCAGCAGCTTGGCCGGGACAGTAAGAGAGACCCAGTACTTC.

The gene calls are TRBV13 and TRBJ1-3; a possible D gene is TRBD1 (6 bases). Germline V lookup: CDR1 PRHDT, CDR2 FYEKMQ (reference sequence). Trimming cost V 5 bases and J 4 bases, with 21 bases left between them. This CDR3 spans 17 amino acids. The CDR3: CASSHTGLKQSGNTIYF. The CDR3 bases are TGTGCCAGCAGCCACACAGGGCTAAAACAGTCCGGAAACACCATATATTTT.

The V call is TRBV28, the J call TRBJ2-2, with 7 bases matching TRBD1. After removal of 5 bases from V and 0 bases from J, the junction contained 12 bases not matched to a gene. The germline V gene encodes CDR1 MDHEN and CDR2 SYDVKM. The CDR3 contains 18 residues. The CDR3 protein is CASSPDRVGFANTGELFF. The CDR3 nucleotides are TGTGCCAGCAGTCCTGACAGGGTCGGGTTCGCGAACACCGGGGAGCTGTTTTTT.

The chain couples TRBV3-1 (or the pseudogene TRBV3-2) to TRBJ2-5; 11 bases map to TRBD2. The V gene end was trimmed by 1 base and the J gene end by 1 base; junction bases not matched to a gene: 2. The CDR3 runs to 16 residues. In germline, CDR1 is LGHDT, CDR2 YNNKEL (reference sequence). CDR3 residues: CASSQGTSGGQETQYF. DNA of the CDR3: TGTGCCAGCAGCCAAGGAACTAGCGGGGGCCAAGAGACCCAGTACTTC.

V and J are TRBV19 and TRBJ2-2, with D unresolved. The V gene's germline CDR1 is LNHDA and CDR2 SQIVND (reference sequence). This CDR3 is built from 14 residues. Trimming shortened V by 1 base and J by 1 base, and 4 bases separated the two germline ends. This CDR3 is CASSIGRNTGELFF. The CDR3 bases are TGTGCCAGTAGTATAGGAAGGAACACCGGGGAGCTGTTTTTT.

The chain combines TRBV2 with TRBJ1-1, with 9 bases aligning to TRBD1. The CDR3 runs 14 residues. Germline CDR1 reads SNHLY; CDR2 reads FYNNEI. With V trimmed by 6 bases and J by 1 base, 3 bases remained unmatched. The CDR3 sequence is CASRPGQGNTEAFF. The CDR3 region has the DNA TGTGCCAGCAGACCGGGACAGGGGAACACTGAAGCTTTCTTT.

The genes are TRBV27 and TRBJ2-2; 13 nucleotides match TRBD2. Germline V CDR1 and CDR2: MNHEY, SMNVEV (reference sequence). Germline trimming cut 5 bases from V and 6 bases from J; bases unmatched to any gene: 6. The CDR3 length is 16 residues. CDR3 protein: CASSPTSGRVPGELFF. CDR3 sequence (DNA): TGTGCCAGCAGTCCTACTAGCGGGAGGGTACCCGGGGAGCTGTTTTTT.